This T cell receptor beta chain appears in the sequencing data of a study of blood T cells in healthy people across ages. General study findings and limits: Possibly confounding the expanded clonotype changes was the fact that donor CMV status was unknown. Long-lived donors carried more naive CD4+ cells and greater diversity than aged donors. Estimated diversity across one million T cells was deemed an underestimate. Per-million-T-cell TCR beta diversity fell roughly linearly with age.

V shed 5 bases and J shed 0 bases, with 8 bases lying between them. The CDR3 loop spans 15 amino acids. Germline V gene data show CDR1 as SGHTA and CDR2 as FQGTGA. Details on this clonotype: What it recognizes is unknown.

Sample-barcoded 5' priming and a J-beta primer mix drove a second PCR of roughly 7 to 11 cycles. TCRdb reprocessed the 5' RACE reads with MiXCR, giving one entry per CDR3 protein. The sample records about 1.5 million distinct CDR3 sequences, about 45% being singletons. The rearrangement joins TRBV7-3 to TRBJ1-6; no definite D call. Source material: blood. The TCR originated in a woman in her late teens or twenties in good health. The CDR3 DNA sequence: TGTGCCAGCAGCCTACAGAGCTCCTATAATTCACCCCTCCACTTT. It translates to CASSLQSSYNSPLHF.